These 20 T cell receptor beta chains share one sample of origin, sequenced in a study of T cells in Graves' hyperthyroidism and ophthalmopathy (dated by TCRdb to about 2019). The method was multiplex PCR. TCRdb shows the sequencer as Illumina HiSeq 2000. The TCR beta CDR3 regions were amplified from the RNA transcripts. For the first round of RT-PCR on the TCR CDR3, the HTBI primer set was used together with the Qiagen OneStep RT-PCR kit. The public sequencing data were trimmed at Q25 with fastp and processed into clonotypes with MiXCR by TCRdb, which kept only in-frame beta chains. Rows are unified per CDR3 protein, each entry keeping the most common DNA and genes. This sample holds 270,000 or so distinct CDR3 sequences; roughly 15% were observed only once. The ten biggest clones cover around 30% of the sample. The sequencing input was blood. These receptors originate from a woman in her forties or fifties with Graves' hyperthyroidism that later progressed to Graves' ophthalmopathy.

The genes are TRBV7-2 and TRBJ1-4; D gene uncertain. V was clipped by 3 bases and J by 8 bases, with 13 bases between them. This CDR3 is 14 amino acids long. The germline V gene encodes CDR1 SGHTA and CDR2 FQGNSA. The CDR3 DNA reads TGTGCCAGCAGCTTCAAGAGGGTTGGGGAAAAACTGTTTTTT. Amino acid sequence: CASSFKRVGEKLFF.

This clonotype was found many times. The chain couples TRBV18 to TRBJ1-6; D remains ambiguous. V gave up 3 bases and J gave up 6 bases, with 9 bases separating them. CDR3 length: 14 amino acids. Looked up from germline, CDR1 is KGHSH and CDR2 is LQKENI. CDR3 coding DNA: TGTGCCAGCTCACCCCTCGCTGCTAATTCACCCCTCCACTTT. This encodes CASSPLAANSPLHF.

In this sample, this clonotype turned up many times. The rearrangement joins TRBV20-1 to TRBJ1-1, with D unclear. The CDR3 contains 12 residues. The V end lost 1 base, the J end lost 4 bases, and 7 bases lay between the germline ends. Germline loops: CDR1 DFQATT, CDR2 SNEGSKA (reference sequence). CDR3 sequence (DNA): TGCAGTGCTAGAGTTGTACTCACTGAAGCTTTCTTT. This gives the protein CSARVVLTEAFF.

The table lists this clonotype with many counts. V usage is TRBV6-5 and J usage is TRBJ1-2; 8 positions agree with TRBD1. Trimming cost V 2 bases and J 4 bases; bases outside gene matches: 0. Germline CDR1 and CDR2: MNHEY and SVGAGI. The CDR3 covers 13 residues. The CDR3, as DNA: TGTGCCAGCAGTTACACAGGGGGCTATGGCTACACCTTC. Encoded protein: CASSYTGGYGYTF.

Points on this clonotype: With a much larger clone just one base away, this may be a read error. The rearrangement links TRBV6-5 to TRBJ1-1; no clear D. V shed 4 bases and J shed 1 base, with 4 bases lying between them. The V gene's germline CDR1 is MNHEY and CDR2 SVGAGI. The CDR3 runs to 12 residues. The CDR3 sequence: CASSCTNTEAFF. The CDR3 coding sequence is TGTGCCAGCAGTTGCACGAACACTGAAGCTTTCTTT.

The CDR3 spells CAISESGTIAYEQYF. The CDR3 DNA sequence: TGTGCCATCAGTGAGTCCGGGACTATAGCCTACGAGCAGTACTTC. V usage is TRBV10-3 and J usage is TRBJ2-7, with TRBD2 matching 7 bases. The trim removed 0 bases at V and 2 bases at J, leaving 4 bases unmatched. In germline, CDR1 is ENHRY, CDR2 SYGVKD. The length of the CDR3 is 15 residues.

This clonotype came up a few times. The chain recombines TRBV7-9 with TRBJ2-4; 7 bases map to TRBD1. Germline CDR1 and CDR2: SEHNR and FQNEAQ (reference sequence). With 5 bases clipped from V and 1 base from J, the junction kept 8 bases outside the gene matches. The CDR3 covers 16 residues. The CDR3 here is CASSGRTGTAKNIQYF. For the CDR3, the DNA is TGTGCCAGCAGCGGTAGGACAGGTACTGCCAAAAACATTCAGTACTTC.

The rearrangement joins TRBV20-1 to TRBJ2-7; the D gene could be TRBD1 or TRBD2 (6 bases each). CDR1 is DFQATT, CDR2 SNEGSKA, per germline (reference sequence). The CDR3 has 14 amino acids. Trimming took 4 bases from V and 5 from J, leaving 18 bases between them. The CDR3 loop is CSAKDSGARNEQYF. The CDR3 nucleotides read TGCAGTGCTAAGGATTCGGGGGCTAGGAACGAGCAGTACTTC.

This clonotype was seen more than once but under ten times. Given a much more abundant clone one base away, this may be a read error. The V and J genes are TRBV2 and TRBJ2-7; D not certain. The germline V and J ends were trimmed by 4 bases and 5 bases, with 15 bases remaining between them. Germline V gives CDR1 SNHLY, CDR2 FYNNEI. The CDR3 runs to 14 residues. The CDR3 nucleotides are TGTGCCAGCAGTGGTATTGGGGAACGGAACGAGCAGTACTTC. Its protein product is CASSGIGERNEQYF.

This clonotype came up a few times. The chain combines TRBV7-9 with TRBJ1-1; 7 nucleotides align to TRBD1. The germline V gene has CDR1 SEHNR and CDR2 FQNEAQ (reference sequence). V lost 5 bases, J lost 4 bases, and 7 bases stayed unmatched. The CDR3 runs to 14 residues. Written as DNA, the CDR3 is TGTGCCAGCAGCGCCCGGGCAGGGGGCACTGAAGCTTTCTTT. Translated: CASSARAGGTEAFF.

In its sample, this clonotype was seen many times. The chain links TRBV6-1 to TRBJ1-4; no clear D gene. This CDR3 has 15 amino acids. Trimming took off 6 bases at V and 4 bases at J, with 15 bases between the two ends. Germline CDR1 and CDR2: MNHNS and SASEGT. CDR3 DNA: TGTGCCAGCAGCCCCAGGAGGGTATATAATGAAAAACTGTTTTTT. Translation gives CASSPRRVYNEKLFF.

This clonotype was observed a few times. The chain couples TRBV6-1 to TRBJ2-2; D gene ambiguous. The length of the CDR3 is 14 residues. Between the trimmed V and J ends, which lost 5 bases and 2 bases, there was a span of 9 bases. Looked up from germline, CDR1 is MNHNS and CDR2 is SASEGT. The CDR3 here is CASSFLTNTGELFF. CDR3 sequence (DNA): TGTGCCAGCAGTTTCCTGACTAACACCGGGGAGCTGTTTTTT.

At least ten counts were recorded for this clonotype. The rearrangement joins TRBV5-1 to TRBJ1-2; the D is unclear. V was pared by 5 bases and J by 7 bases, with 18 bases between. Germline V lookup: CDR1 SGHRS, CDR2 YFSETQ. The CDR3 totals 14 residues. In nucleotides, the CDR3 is TGCGCCAGCAGGCTCGAGGGTTCCATGGGTGGCTACACCTTC. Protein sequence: CASRLEGSMGGYTF.

The CDR3 sequence: CASSLKGPSGNTIYF. CDR3 nucleotide sequence: TGTGCCAGCAGCTTAAAGGGTCCCTCTGGAAACACCATATATTTT. The rearrangement joins TRBV7-2 to TRBJ1-3, with D unclear. Trimming shortened V by 2 bases and J by 0 bases, and 8 bases separated the two germline ends. CDR3 length: 15 amino acids. The germline gives CDR1 SGHTA, CDR2 FQGNSA.

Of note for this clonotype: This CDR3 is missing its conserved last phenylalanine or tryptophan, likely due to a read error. The CDR3 loop reads CASSLLTSGANVLTL. The DNA of the CDR3 is TGTGCCAGCAGCTTATTGACCTCTGGGGCCAACGTCCTGACTTTA. The J gene is TRBJ2-6, the V gene TRBV7-3; the D is unclear. The CDR3 is made up of 15 amino acids. The V gene's germline CDR1 is SGHTA and CDR2 FQGTGA. V lost 2 bases, J lost 0 bases, and 5 bases lay in between.

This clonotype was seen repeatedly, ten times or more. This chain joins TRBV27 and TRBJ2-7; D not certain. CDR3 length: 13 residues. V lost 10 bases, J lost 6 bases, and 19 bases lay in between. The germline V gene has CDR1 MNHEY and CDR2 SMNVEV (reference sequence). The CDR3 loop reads CATSSLLSPEQYF. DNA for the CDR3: TGTGCCACATCGTCTCTACTCTCCCCCGAGCAGTACTTC.

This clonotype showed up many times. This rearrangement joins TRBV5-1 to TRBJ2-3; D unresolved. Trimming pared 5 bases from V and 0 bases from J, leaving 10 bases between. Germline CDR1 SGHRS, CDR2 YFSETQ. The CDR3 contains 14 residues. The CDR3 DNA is TGCGCCAGCAGGGCCAGCCTCAGCACAGATACGCAGTATTTT. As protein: CASRASLSTDTQYF.

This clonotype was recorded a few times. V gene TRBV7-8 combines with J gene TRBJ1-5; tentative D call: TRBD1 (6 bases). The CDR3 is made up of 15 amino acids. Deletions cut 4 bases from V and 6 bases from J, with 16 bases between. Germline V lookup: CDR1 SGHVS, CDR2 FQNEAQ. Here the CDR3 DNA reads TGTGCCAGCAGCTCTCTGACAGGCCGGGGTCAGCCCCAGCATTTT. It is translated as CASSSLTGRGQPQHF.

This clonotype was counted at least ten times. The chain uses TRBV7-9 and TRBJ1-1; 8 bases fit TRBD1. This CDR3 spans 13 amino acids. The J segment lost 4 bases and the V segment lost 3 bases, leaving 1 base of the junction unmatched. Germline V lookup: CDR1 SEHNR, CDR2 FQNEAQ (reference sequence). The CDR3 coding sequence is TGTGCCAGCAGCTTCGACAGGGGCACTGAAGCTTTCTTT. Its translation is CASSFDRGTEAFF.

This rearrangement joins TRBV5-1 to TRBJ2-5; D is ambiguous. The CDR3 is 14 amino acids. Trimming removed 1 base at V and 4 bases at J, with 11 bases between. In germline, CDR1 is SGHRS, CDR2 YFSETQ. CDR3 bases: TGCGCCAGCAGCTTGCTGGGATTACGAGAGACCCAGTACTTC. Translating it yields CASSLLGLRETQYF.